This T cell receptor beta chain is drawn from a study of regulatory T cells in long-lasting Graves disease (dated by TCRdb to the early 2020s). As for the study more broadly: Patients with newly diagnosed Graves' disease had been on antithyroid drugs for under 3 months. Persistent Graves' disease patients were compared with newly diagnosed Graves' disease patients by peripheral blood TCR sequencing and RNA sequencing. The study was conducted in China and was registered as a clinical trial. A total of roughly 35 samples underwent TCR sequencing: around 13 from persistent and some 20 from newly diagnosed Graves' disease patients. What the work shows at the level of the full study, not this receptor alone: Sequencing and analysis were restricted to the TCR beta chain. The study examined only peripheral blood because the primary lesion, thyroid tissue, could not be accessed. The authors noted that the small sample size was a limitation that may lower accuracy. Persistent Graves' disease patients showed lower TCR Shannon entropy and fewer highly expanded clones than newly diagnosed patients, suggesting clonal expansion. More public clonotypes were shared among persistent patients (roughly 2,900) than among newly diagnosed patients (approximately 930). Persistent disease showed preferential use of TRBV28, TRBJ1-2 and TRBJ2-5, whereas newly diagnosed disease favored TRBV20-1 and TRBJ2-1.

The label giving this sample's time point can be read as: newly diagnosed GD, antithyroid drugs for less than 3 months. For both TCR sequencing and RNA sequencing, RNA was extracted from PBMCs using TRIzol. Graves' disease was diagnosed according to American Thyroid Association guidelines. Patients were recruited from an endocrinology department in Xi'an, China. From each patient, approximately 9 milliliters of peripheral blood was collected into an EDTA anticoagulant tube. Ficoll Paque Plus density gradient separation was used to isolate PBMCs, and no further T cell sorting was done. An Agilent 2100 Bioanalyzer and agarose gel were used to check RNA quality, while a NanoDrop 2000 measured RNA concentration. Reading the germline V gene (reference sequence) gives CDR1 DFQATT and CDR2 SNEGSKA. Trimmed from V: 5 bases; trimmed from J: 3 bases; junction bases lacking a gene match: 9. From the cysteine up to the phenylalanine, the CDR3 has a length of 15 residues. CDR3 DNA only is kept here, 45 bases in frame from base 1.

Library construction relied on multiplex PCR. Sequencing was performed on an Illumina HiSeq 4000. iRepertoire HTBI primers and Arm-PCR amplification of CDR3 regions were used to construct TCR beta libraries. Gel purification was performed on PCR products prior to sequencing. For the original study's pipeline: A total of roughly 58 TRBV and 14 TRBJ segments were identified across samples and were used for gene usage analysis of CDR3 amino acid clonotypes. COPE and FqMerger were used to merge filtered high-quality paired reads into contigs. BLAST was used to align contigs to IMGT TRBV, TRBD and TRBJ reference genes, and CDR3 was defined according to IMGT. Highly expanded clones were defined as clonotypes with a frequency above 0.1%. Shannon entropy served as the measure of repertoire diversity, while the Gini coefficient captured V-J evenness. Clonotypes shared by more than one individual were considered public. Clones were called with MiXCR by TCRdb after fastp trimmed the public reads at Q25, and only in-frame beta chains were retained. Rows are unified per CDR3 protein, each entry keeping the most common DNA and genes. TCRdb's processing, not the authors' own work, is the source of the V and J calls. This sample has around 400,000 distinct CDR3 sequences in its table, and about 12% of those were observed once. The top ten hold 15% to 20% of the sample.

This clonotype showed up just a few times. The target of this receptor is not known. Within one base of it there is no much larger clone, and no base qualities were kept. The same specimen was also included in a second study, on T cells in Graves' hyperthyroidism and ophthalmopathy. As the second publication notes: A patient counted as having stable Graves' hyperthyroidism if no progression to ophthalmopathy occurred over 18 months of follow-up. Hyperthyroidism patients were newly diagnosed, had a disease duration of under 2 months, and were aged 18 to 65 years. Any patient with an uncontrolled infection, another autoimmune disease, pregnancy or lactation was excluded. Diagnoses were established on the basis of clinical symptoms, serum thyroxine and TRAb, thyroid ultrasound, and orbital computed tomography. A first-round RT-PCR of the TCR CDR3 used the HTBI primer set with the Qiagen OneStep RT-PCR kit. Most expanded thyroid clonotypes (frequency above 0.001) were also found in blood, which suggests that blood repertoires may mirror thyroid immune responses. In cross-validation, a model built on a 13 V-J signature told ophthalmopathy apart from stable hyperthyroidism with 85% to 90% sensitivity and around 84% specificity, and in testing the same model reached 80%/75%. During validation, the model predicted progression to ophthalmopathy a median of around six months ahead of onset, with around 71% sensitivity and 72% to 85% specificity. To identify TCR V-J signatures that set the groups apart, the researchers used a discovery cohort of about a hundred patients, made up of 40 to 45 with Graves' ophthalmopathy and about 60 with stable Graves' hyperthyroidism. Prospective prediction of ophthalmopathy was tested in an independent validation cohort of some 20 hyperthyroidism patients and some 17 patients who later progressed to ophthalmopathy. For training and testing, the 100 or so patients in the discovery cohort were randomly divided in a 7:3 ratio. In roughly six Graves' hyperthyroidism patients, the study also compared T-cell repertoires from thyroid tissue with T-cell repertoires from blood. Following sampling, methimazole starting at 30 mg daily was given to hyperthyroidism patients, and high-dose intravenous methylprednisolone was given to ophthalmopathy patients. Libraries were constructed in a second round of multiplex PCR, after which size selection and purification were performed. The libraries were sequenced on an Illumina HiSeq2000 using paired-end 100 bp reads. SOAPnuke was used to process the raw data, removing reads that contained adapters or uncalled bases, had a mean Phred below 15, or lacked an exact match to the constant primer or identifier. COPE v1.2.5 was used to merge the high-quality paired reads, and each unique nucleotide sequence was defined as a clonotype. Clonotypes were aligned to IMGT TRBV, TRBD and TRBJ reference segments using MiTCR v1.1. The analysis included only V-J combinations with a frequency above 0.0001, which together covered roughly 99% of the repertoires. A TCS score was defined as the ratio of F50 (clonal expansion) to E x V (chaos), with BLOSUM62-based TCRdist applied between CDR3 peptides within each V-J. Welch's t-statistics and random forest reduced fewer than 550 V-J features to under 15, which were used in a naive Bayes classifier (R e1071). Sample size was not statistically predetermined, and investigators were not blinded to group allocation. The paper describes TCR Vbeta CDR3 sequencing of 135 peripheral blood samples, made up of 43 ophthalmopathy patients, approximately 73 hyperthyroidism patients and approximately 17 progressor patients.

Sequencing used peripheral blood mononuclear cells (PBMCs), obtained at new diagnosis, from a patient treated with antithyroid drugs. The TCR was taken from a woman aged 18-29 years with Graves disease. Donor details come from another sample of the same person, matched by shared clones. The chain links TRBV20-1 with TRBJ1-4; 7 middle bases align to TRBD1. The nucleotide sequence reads TGCAGTGCTCGGAGGGGACAGTATCCTAATGAAAAACTGTTTTTT. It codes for CSARRGQYPNEKLFF.